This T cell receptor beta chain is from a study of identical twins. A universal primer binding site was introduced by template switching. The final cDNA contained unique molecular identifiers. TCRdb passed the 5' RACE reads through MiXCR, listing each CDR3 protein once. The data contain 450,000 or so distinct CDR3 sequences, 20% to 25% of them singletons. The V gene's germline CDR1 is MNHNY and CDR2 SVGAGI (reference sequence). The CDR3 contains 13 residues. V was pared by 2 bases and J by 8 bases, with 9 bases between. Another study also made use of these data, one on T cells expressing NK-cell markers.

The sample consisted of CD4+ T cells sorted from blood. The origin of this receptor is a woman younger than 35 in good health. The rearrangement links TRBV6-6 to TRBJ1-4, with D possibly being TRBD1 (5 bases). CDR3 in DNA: TGTGCCAGCAGTTACCAGGGAGGGGAAAAACTGTTTTTT. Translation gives CASSYQGGEKLFF.